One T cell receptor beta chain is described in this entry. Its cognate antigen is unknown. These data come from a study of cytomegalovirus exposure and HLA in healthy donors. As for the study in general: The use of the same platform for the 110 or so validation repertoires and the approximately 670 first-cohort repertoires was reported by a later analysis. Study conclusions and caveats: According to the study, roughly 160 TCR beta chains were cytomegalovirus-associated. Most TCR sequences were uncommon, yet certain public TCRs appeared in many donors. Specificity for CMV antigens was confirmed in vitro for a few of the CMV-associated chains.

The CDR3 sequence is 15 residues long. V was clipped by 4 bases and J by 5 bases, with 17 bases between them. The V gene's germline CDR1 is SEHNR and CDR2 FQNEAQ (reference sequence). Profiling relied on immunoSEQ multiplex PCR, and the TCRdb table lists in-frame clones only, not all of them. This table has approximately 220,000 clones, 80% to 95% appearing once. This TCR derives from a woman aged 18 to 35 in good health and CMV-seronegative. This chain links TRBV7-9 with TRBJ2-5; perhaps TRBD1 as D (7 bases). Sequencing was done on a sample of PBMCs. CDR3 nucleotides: TGTGCCAGCAGCTACTTACAGGGGAGGAGTGAGACCCAGTACTTC. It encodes CASSYLQGRSETQYF.